A single sample is the source of the 9 T cell receptor beta chains below, sequenced in a study of breast tumors, draining lymph nodes, adjacent tissues. Samples came from axillary lymph nodes draining the breast cancer. TCRdb ran MiXCR on the multiplex PCR reads and lists one entry per CDR3 protein. The sample carries 200,000 to 300,000 distinct CDR3 sequences, under 35% recorded once. The sample consisted of axillary lymph node tissue. These TCRs come from a female donor with breast cancer. Some clones in this sample may be carry-over from other donors' samples.

This clonotype occurred a few times. This chain connects TRBV6-5 to TRBJ2-5; 8 bases are shared with TRBD2. V shed 7 bases and J 4 bases; nucleotides not matched to a gene: 11. The CDR3 covers 15 residues. In germline, CDR1 is MNHEY, CDR2 SVGAGI. The CDR3 DNA is TGTGCCAGCACTACCCTCCGGGAGGGCCGAGAGACCCAGTACTTC. It is translated as CASTTLREGRETQYF.

This clonotype showed up many times. The chain has TRBV10-3 and TRBJ2-7; perhaps TRBD2 as D (5 bases). Germline-derived CDR1 and CDR2 are ENHRY and SYGVKD. The CDR3 sequence is 13 residues long. V was trimmed by 11 bases and J by 2 bases, leaving 16 bases between them. CDR3 DNA: TGTGCCTCGGCCTCGATCGGGGCCTACGAGCAGTACTTC. This gives the protein CASASIGAYEQYF.

Many counts were recorded for this clonotype. This rearrangement joins TRBV3-1 to TRBJ1-6; possible D gene TRBD1, 5 bases. This CDR3 is 15 amino acids long. Germline assignment: CDR1 LGHDT and CDR2 YNNKEL (reference sequence). The V and J ends lost 0 bases and 9 bases respectively, with 12 bases between them. This CDR3 is CASSQEGVGASPLHF. The CDR3 DNA sequence: TGTGCCAGCAGCCAAGAGGGGGTAGGGGCTTCACCCCTCCACTTT.

This clonotype was seen many times. The V call is TRBV20-1, the J call TRBJ2-7; 10 bases line up with TRBD2. The CDR3 contains 13 residues. V was clipped by 5 bases and J by 2 bases; unmatched bases: 3. Per germline, CDR1 DFQATT and CDR2 SNEGSKA (reference sequence). The CDR3 is CSAEREGTYEQYF. The CDR3 DNA is TGCAGTGCTGAGCGGGAGGGAACCTACGAGCAGTACTTC.

The genes are TRBV29-1 and TRBJ1-1, with D possibly being TRBD1 (5 bases). The ends were cut back, 7 bases at V and 0 bases at J, with 12 bases in the middle. The CDR3 totals 13 residues. CDR1 SQVTM and CDR2 ANQGSEA come from the germline V gene. CDR3 amino acids: CSGHGTVNTEAFF. DNA of the CDR3: TGCAGCGGCCACGGGACGGTGAACACTGAAGCTTTCTTT.

This clonotype was observed at least ten times. The genes are TRBV19 and TRBJ2-1; 8 bases align to TRBD2. Germline V gene data show CDR1 as LNHDA and CDR2 as SQIVND (reference sequence). The V and J ends lost 0 bases and 3 bases, in that order; junction bases with no gene match: 10. The CDR3 is 18 amino acids. The DNA of the CDR3 is TGTGCCAGTAGTATAGATGGCGCTTCCGGGACTAGCTACAATGAGCAGTTCTTC. It translates to CASSIDGASGTSYNEQFF.

This clonotype was counted ten times or more. The rearrangement joins TRBV6-2 or TRBV6-3 to TRBJ1-5; TRBD1 aligns across 8 bases. V dropped 9 bases and J dropped 1; count of bases not matched to a gene: 5. The CDR3 runs 14 residues. Germline-derived CDR1 and CDR2 are MNHEY and SVGEGT. In DNA form, the CDR3 reads TGTGCCAGTCAGGGGGCGCGGAGCAATCAGCCCCAGCATTTT. Translated: CASQGARSNQPQHF.

This clonotype was picked up many times. The chain carries TRBV19 and TRBJ2-3, with D maybe TRBD1 (6 bases). This CDR3 contains 15 residues. V shed 5 bases and J shed 1 base, with 13 bases lying between them. Germline loops: CDR1 LNHDA, CDR2 SQIVND (reference sequence). The CDR3: CASSPYRVGTDTQYF. For the CDR3, the DNA is TGTGCCAGTAGTCCCTACAGGGTCGGCACAGATACGCAGTATTTT.

This clonotype occurred many times. The chain joins TRBV14 to TRBJ2-7; 9 bases map to TRBD1. The CDR3 runs to 15 residues. Trimming removed 1 base from V and 0 bases from J; junction bases left unmatched: 1. Germline V gives CDR1 SGHDN, CDR2 FVKESK. The chain's CDR3 is CASSQAGQGSYEQYF. The CDR3 DNA follows: TGTGCCAGCAGCCAAGCGGGACAGGGCTCCTACGAGCAGTACTTC.